Listed here are 7 T cell receptor beta chains from one sample, sequenced in a study of OX40 agonist ivuxolimab in advanced cancers. The repertoire was sequenced with immunoSEQ multiplex PCR; TCRdb's copy has only in-frame clones and lacks some. Of fewer than 65,000 clones detected, roughly 88% appear once; the ten largest clones hold roughly 4.9%. Sample: CD4+ or CD8+ T cells sorted from blood, taken in a trial of the OX40 agonist ivuxolimab. The source of these receptors is an adult with an advanced solid tumor such as melanoma, head and neck, liver or kidney cancer.

The gene calls are TRBV6-4 and TRBJ2-3; TRBD1 matches 7 bases. The CDR3 loop spans 14 amino acids. The germline CDR1 and CDR2 sequences are MRHNA and SNTAGT. Trimming at V came to 2 bases and at J to 3 bases, leaving 2 bases not matched to a gene. The CDR3 nucleotides read TGTGCCAGCAGTGACAGGGGGCAAACAGATACGCAGTATTTT. It translates to CASSDRGQTDTQYF.

The chain joins TRBV11-2 to TRBJ2-2; D unclear. Germline-derived CDR1 and CDR2 are SGHAT and FQNNGV. The CDR3 consists of 15 residues. V shed 5 bases and J shed 3 bases, with 13 bases lying between them. The CDR3 protein is CASSPPRFDTGELFF. The CDR3 bases are TGTGCCAGCAGCCCCCCCAGGTTCGACACCGGGGAGCTGTTTTTT. The whole variable domain, filled in from reference TRBV11-2 and TRBJ2-2, reads EAGVAQSPRYKIIEKRQSVAFWCNPISGHATLYWYQQILGQGPKLLIQFQNNGVVDDSQLPKDRFSAERLKGVDSTLKIQPAKLEDSAVYLCASSPPRFDTGELFFGEGSRLTVL.

This clone was observed a few times. The J gene is TRBJ1-1, the V gene TRBV12-5; D uncertain. The V end lost 6 bases, the J end lost 1 base, and 12 bases lay between the germline ends. The CDR3 contains 14 residues. The germline gives CDR1 LGHNT, CDR2 FRNRAP. DNA of the CDR3: TGTGCTAGTGGGCTGCGGGAGGGGAACACTGAAGCTTTCTTT. Protein product: CASGLREGNTEAFF.

V is TRBV7-8 and J is TRBJ2-5; D call uncertain. Germline V lookup: CDR1 SGHVS, CDR2 FQNEAQ. V was pared by 5 bases and J by 3 bases, with 22 bases between. The CDR3 spans 17 residues. In nucleotides, the CDR3 is TGTGCCAGCAGCGGCAGACGGGTCCTCGGACCTAAAGAGACCCAGTACTTC. Protein product: CASSGRRVLGPKETQYF.

The rearrangement joins TRBV9 to TRBJ2-5; 11 bases map to TRBD2. The CDR3 runs 18 residues. Unmatched junction bases numbered 11, after V lost 0 bases and J lost 4 bases. Germline assignment: CDR1 SGDLS and CDR2 YYNGEE. The chain's CDR3 is CASSVAPTSGGLGETQYF. The CDR3 coding sequence is TGTGCCAGCAGCGTAGCACCCACTAGCGGGGGCCTCGGAGAGACCCAGTACTTC.

The chain couples TRBV18 to TRBJ2-3; 9 positions agree with TRBD2. The CDR3 is 16 residues long. V lost 2 bases, J lost 2 bases, and 5 bases stayed unmatched. Germline V gene data show CDR1 as KGHSH and CDR2 as LQKENI. CDR3 region: CASSPRLAGATDTQYF. In nucleotides, the CDR3 is TGTGCCAGCTCACCAAGATTAGCGGGGGCCACAGATACGCAGTATTTT.

The V and J genes are TRBV4-1 and TRBJ2-1, with TRBD2 matching over 14 bases. Per germline, CDR1 MGHRA and CDR2 YSYEKL. V lost 1 base and J lost 6; bases outside the gene matches: 5. The CDR3 consists of 17 residues. CDR3 nucleotides: TGCGCCAGCAGCCAAGGCGGGACTAGCGGGGGCCTCAATGAGCAGTTCTTC. Translation gives CASSQGGTSGGLNEQFF.